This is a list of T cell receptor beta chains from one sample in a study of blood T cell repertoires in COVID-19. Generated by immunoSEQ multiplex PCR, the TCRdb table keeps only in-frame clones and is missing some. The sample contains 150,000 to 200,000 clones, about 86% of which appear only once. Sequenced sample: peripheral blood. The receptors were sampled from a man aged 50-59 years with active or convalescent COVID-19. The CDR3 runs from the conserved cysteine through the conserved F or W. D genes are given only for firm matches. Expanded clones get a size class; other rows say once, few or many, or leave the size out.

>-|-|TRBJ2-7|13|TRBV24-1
CATSDLQQAEQYF
TGTGCCACCAGCGACCTCCAACAGGCCGAGCAGTACTTC
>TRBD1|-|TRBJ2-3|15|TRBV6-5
CASSLGTDRRGTQYF
TGTGCCAGCAGTCTCGGGACAGACCGGCGTGGAACGCAGTATTTT
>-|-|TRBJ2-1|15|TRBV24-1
CATSDLGGGYNEQFF
TGTGCCACCAGTGACCTGGGGGGAGGCTACAATGAGCAGTTCTTC
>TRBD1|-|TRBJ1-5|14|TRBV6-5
CASTPGTGTQPQHF
TGTGCCAGCACACCCGGGACAGGGACTCAGCCCCAGCATTTT
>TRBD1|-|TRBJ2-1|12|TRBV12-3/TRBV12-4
CASGQGGNEQFF
TGTGCCAGCGGACAGGGGGGCAATGAGCAGTTCTTC
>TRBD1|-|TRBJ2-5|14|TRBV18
CASSLDRDQETQYF
TGTGCCAGCTCACTCGACAGGGACCAAGAGACCCAGTACTTC
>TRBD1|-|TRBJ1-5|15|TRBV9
CASSVGQGAGQPQHF
TGTGCCAGCAGCGTAGGGCAGGGGGCCGGTCAGCCCCAGCATTTT
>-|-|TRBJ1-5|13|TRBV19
CASSILINQPQHF
TGTGCCAGTAGTATTTTAATCAATCAGCCCCAGCATTTT
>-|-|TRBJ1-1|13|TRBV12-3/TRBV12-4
CASSLAPPGSAFF
TGTGCCAGCAGTTTAGCCCCCCCGGGATCGGCTTTCTTT
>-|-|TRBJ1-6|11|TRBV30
CAWSVKRALHF
TGTGCCTGGAGTGTAAAACGGGCCCTCCACTTT
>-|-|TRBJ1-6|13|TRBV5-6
CASSLTLDSPLHF
TGTGCCAGCAGCTTGACTCTTGATTCACCCCTCCACTTT
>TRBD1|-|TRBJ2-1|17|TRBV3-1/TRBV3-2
CASRAILGGQGSDEQFF
TGTGCCAGCAGAGCAATTCTAGGGGGACAGGGGTCCGATGAGCAGTTCTTC
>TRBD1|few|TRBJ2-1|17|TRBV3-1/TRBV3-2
CASSQGMGQGRYNEQFF
TGTGCCAGCAGCCAGGGAATGGGACAGGGGCGGTACAATGAGCAGTTCTTC
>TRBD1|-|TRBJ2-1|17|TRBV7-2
CASRPRDRVHSYNEQFF
TGTGCCAGCAGGCCTCGGGACAGAGTACATTCATACAATGAGCAGTTCTTC
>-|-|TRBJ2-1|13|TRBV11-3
CASSLGPDFEQFF
TGTGCCAGCAGCTTAGGCCCGGACTTTGAGCAGTTCTTC
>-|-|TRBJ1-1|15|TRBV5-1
CASSLGPPARTEAFF
TGCGCCAGCAGCTTGGGGCCCCCCGCGAGGACTGAAGCTTTCTTT
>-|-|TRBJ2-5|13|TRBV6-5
CASAASYQETQYF
TGTGCCAGCGCTGCGTCGTACCAAGAGACCCAGTACTTC
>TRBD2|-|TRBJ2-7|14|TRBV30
CAWSLLAGGYEQYF
TGTGCCTGGAGTCTACTAGCGGGAGGCTACGAGCAGTACTTC
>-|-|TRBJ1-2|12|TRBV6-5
CASSPRDYGYTF
TGTGCCAGCAGTCCCAGGGACTATGGCTACACCTTC
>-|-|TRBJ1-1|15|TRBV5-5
CASSSPREANTEAFF
TGTGCCAGCAGCTCACCCAGGGAGGCTAACACTGAAGCTTTCTTT
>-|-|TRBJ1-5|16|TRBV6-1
CASSEEIGGGNQPQHF
TGTGCCAGCAGTGAAGAGATCGGGGGTGGCAATCAGCCCCAGCATTTT
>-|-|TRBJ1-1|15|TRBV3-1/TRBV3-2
CASSQAYSMNTEAFF
TGTGCCAGCAGCCAAGCCTACTCTATGAACACTGAAGCTTTCTTT
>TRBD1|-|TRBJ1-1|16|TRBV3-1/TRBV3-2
CASSRTLDRDFAEAFF
TGTGCCAGCAGCCGAACCTTAGACAGGGATTTCGCTGAAGCTTTCTTT
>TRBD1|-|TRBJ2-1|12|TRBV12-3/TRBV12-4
CASSLRGYEQFF
TGTGCCAGCAGCCTCAGGGGGTATGAGCAGTTCTTC
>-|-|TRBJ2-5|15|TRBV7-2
CASSPLGGGVETQYF
TGTGCCAGCAGCCCGCTAGGGGGGGGCGTAGAGACCCAGTACTTC
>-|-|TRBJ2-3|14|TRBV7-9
CASSSFGGEDTQYF
TGTGCCAGCAGCTCCTTCGGCGGCGAAGATACGCAGTATTTT
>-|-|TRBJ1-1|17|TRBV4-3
CASSQDRVTAMNTEAFF
TGCGCCAGCAGCCAAGATCGGGTGACAGCCATGAACACTGAAGCTTTCTTT
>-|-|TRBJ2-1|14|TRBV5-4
CASSFRDFNNEQFF
TGTGCCAGCAGCTTCCGGGACTTCAACAATGAGCAGTTCTTC
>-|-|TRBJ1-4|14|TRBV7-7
CASSIDSHSEKLFF
TGTGCCAGCAGCATAGACAGCCATTCTGAAAAACTGTTTTTT
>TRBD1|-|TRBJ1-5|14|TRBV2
CASSMDRGNQPQHF
TGTGCCAGCAGCATGGACAGGGGGAATCAGCCCCAGCATTTT
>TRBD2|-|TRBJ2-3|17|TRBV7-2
CASSLDASGSGTDTQYF
TGTGCCAGCAGCTTAGACGCTAGCGGGAGTGGCACAGATACGCAGTATTTT
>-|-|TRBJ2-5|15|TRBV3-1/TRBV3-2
CASSQGQAFQETQYF
TGTGCCAGCAGCCAAGGACAGGCTTTCCAAGAGACCCAGTACTTC
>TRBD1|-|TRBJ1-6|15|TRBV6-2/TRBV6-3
CASSYAGQGNSPLHF
TGTGCCAGCAGTTACGCGGGACAGGGGAATTCACCCCTCCACTTT
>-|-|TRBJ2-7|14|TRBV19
CASSARDWGYEQYF
TGTGCCAGTAGTGCCCGGGATTGGGGCTACGAGCAGTACTTC
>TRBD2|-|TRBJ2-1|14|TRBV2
CASSEGRLAGVLFF
TGTGCCAGCAGTGAAGGGCGACTAGCGGGAGTTCTGTTCTTC
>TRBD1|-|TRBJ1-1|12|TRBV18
CASSRDSFEAFF
TGTGCCAGCTCTCGGGACAGCTTTGAAGCTTTCTTT
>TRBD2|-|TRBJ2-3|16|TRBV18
CASSPRTSSGTDTQYF
TGTGCCAGCTCACCCCGGACTAGTTCCGGCACAGATACGCAGTATTTT
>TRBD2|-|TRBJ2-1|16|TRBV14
CASSQDRLAGVIEQFF
TGTGCCAGCAGCCAAGATCGGCTAGCGGGAGTAATTGAGCAGTTCTTC
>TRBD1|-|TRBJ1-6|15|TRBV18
CASSSGTDENSPLHF
TGTGCCAGCTCATCGGGGACAGACGAGAATTCACCCCTCCACTTT
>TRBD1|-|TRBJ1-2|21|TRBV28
CASSLGSYVVDREPPGYGYTF
TGTGCCAGCAGTTTAGGAAGTTACGTGGTGGACAGGGAGCCGCCTGGCTATGGCTACACCTTC
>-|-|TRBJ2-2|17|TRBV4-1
CASSQDGPRRNTGELFF
TGCGCCAGCAGCCAAGATGGGCCCAGACGGAACACCGGGGAGCTGTTTTTT
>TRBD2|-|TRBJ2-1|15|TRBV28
CASSQRASGGDEQFF
TGTGCCAGCAGTCAAAGGGCTAGCGGGGGCGATGAGCAGTTCTTC
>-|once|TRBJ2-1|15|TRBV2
CASRFGGMGGNEQFF
TGTGCCAGCAGATTTGGCGGGATGGGCGGCAATGAGCAGTTCTTC
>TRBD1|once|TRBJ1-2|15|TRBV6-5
CASSYSSTGGYGYTF
TGTGCCAGCAGTTACTCGAGTACAGGGGGCTATGGCTACACCTTC
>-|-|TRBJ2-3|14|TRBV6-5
CASIRATNMDTQYF
TGTGCCAGCATCAGGGCGACAAATATGGATACGCAGTATTTT
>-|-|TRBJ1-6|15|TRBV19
CASSIDGVFYSPLHF
TGTGCCAGTAGTATAGACGGGGTATTTTATTCACCCCTCCACTTT
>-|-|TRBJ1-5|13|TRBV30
CAWSVQSNQPQHF
TGTGCCTGGAGTGTTCAGAGCAATCAGCCCCAGCATTTT
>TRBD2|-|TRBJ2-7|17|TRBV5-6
CASSPGLAGGGTYEQYF
TGTGCCAGCAGCCCGGGACTAGCGGGAGGGGGAACCTACGAGCAGTACTTC
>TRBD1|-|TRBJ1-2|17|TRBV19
CASSIVRQTGGKIGYTF
TGTGCCAGTAGTATAGTACGGCAGACAGGGGGGAAGATCGGCTACACCTTC